This section outlines one T cell receptor (beta chain) sequence together with its context. Its target is not known. The sample carries other DNA sequences with the same CDR3. This sample was included in a study of cytomegalovirus exposure and HLA in healthy donors. Germline V gives CDR1 MDHEN, CDR2 SYDVKM. The CDR3 has 14 amino acids. The V gene end was trimmed by 5 bases and the J gene end by 1 base; junction bases not matched to a gene: 3. Primers: 60 Vbeta forward and 13 Jbeta reverse. This table comes from immunoSEQ multiplex PCR, and its TCRdb copy is limited to in-frame clones, with some not included. The data show under 110,000 clones, roughly 82% seen once. Findings and limits, study-wide: In a later analysis, at a false discovery rate of 0.05, under 20,000 TCR beta sequences matched HLA alleles. Cytomegalovirus-associated TCR beta chains were listed, numbering under 200.

Sample: PBMCs. The rearrangement links TRBV28 to TRBJ2-3; 7 bases are shared with TRBD1. The receptor's source is a male donor in good health and CMV-seropositive. CDR3 DNA: TGTGCCAGCAGTCTAACAGGGGGCACAGATACGCAGTATTTT. It specifies CASSLTGGTDTQYF.